This T cell receptor (beta chain) was obtained from a study of PD-1 blockade in classical Hodgkin lymphoma. The germline V gene encodes CDR1 SGHRS and CDR2 YFSETQ. J gave up 1 base and V 3 bases, and 5 bases lay outside the gene matches. CDR3 length: 16 amino acids. Comments on this clone: Its antigen is unidentified.

Points from the study as a whole: Reported baseline diversity: healthy donors highest, relapsed/refractory patients lowest. Why repertoires differed is undefined; disease activity or prior therapy possibly contributed.

Some clones are missing from TCRdb's copy, which holds only in-frame ones; the method was immunoSEQ multiplex PCR. The sample lists 25,000 to 35,000 clones, roughly 92% occurring once. As to time point: newly diagnosed, previously untreated cHL patient sample. Untreated, newly diagnosed classical Hodgkin lymphoma PBMCs were comparators. The chain recombines TRBV5-1 with TRBJ2-5, with TRBD2 matching 11 bases. The TCR comes from a human donor with classical Hodgkin lymphoma. Sequencing was carried out using peripheral blood mononuclear cells (PBMCs). In nucleotides, the CDR3 is TGCGCCAGCAGCTCATCGGGACTAGCGGTCCAAGAGACCCAGTACTTC. Translation: CASSSSGLAVQETQYF.